The T cell receptor beta chain described here comes from a study of cytomegalovirus exposure and HLA in healthy donors. The study's findings and limits: Altogether, around 160 TCR beta chains were recorded as cytomegalovirus-associated. A classifier reportedly called cytomegalovirus status with high sensitivity and specificity. Among TCR sequences, most were rare, though some public TCRs appeared in many donors.

Germline V gives CDR1 LNHNV, CDR2 YYDKDF (reference sequence). CDR3 length: 19 amino acids. The V and J ends lost 0 bases and 2 bases respectively, with 20 bases between them. Produced via immunoSEQ multiplex PCR; TCRdb's table is partial and in-frame only. The sample lists 150,000 to 200,000 clones, about 82% seen once, with around 2% in the top ten. This clone was seen ten or more times. Its matching antigen is unknown. V usage is TRBV15 and J usage is TRBJ1-5; D possibly corresponds to TRBD1 (6 bases). The material sequenced was PBMCs. This TCR was sampled from a man aged 30 to 39 in good health and CMV-seropositive. CDR3 nucleotide sequence: TGTGCCACCAGCAGAGAATCGGCAGGGGATCCGATAGGCAATCAGCCCCAGCATTTT. It codes for CATSRESAGDPIGNQPQHF.